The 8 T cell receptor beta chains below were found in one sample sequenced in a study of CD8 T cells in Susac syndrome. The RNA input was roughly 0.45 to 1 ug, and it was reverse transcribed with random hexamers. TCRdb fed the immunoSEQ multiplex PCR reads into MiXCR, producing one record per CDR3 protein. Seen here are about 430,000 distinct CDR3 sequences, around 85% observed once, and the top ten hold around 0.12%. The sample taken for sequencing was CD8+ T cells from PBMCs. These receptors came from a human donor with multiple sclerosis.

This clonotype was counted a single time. The CDR3 region is CASTQSGGLSSYEQYF. In nucleotides, the CDR3 is TGTGCCAGCACTCAATCCGGGGGGCTGAGCTCCTACGAGCAGTACTTC. The J gene is TRBJ2-7, the V gene TRBV11-2; D is possibly TRBD2 (7 bases). Germline CDR1 SGHAT, CDR2 FQNNGV. This CDR3 comprises 16 residues. V was pared by 7 bases and J by 0 bases, with 19 bases between.

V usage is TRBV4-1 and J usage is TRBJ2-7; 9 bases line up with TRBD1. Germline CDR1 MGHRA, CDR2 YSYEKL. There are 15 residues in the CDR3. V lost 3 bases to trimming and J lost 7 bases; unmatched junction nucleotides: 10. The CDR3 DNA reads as TGCGCCAGCAGCCACCCGGGACAGGGAAAAACTGAGCAGTACTTC. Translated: CASSHPGQGKTEQYF.

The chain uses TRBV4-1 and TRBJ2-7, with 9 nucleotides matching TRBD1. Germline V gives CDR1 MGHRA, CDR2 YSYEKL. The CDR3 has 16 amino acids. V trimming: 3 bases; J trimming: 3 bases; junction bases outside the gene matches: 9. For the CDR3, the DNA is TGCGCCAGCAGCCATCTCCCGGGACAGGGTCTCTACGAGCAGTACTTC. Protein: CASSHLPGQGLYEQYF.

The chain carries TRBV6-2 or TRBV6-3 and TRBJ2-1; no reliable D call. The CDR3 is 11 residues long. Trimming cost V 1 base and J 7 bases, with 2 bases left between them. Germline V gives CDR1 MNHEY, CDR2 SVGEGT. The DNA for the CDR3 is TGTGCCAGCAGTTACTTGAATGAGCAGTTCTTC. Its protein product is CASSYLNEQFF.

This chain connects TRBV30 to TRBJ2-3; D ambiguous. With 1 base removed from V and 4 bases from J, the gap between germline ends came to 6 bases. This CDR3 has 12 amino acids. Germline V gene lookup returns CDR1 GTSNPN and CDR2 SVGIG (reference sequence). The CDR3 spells CAWSGEADTQYF. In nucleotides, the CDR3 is TGTGCCTGGAGTGGTGAAGCAGATACGCAGTATTTT.

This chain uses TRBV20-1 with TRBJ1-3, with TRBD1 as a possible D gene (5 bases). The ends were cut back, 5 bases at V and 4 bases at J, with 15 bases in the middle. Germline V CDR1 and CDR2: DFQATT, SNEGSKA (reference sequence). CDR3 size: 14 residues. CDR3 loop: CSAGYQGGGNTIYF. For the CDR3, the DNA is TGCAGTGCTGGGTACCAGGGTGGAGGAAACACCATATATTTT.

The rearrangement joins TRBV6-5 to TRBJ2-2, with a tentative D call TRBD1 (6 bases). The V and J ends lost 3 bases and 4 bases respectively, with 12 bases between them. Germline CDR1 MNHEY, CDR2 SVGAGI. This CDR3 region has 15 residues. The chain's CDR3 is CASSYYRAGTGELFF. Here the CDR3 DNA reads TGTGCCAGCAGTTATTACAGGGCGGGCACCGGGGAGCTGTTTTTT.

The CDR3 loop reads CASSGTGVTNEQFF. CDR3 coding DNA: TGTGCCAGCAGTGGGACAGGAGTTACCAATGAGCAGTTCTTC. The chain is built from TRBV6-1 and TRBJ2-1, with 7 bases lining up with TRBD1. The CDR3 has 14 residues. Germline lookup yields CDR1 MNHNS and CDR2 SASEGT. Germline trimming cut 4 bases from V and 6 bases from J; bases unmatched to any gene: 6.